The entry below describes one T cell receptor beta chain. TCRdb keeps only in-frame clones here, not all; method: immunoSEQ multiplex PCR. Found here are under 20,000 clones, 70% to 80% of them singletons; the top ten hold roughly 7.2%. During colonoscopy, one to two rectal pinch biopsies were collected. The data originate from a study of pediatric ulcerative colitis. The CDR3 contains 13 residues. Germline V gene sequence: CDR1 MRHNA, CDR2 SNTAGT. Trimming removed 5 bases from V and 7 bases from J, with 11 bases in between. This chain joins TRBV6-4 and TRBJ2-2, with no clear D. Input material: gut tissue. The clonotype was recovered from a boy younger than 18 with moderate ulcerative colitis. The CDR3 sequence is CASSPGASGELFF. The CDR3 coding sequence is TGTGCCAGCAGTCCAGGAGCGAGCGGGGAGCTGTTTTTT.